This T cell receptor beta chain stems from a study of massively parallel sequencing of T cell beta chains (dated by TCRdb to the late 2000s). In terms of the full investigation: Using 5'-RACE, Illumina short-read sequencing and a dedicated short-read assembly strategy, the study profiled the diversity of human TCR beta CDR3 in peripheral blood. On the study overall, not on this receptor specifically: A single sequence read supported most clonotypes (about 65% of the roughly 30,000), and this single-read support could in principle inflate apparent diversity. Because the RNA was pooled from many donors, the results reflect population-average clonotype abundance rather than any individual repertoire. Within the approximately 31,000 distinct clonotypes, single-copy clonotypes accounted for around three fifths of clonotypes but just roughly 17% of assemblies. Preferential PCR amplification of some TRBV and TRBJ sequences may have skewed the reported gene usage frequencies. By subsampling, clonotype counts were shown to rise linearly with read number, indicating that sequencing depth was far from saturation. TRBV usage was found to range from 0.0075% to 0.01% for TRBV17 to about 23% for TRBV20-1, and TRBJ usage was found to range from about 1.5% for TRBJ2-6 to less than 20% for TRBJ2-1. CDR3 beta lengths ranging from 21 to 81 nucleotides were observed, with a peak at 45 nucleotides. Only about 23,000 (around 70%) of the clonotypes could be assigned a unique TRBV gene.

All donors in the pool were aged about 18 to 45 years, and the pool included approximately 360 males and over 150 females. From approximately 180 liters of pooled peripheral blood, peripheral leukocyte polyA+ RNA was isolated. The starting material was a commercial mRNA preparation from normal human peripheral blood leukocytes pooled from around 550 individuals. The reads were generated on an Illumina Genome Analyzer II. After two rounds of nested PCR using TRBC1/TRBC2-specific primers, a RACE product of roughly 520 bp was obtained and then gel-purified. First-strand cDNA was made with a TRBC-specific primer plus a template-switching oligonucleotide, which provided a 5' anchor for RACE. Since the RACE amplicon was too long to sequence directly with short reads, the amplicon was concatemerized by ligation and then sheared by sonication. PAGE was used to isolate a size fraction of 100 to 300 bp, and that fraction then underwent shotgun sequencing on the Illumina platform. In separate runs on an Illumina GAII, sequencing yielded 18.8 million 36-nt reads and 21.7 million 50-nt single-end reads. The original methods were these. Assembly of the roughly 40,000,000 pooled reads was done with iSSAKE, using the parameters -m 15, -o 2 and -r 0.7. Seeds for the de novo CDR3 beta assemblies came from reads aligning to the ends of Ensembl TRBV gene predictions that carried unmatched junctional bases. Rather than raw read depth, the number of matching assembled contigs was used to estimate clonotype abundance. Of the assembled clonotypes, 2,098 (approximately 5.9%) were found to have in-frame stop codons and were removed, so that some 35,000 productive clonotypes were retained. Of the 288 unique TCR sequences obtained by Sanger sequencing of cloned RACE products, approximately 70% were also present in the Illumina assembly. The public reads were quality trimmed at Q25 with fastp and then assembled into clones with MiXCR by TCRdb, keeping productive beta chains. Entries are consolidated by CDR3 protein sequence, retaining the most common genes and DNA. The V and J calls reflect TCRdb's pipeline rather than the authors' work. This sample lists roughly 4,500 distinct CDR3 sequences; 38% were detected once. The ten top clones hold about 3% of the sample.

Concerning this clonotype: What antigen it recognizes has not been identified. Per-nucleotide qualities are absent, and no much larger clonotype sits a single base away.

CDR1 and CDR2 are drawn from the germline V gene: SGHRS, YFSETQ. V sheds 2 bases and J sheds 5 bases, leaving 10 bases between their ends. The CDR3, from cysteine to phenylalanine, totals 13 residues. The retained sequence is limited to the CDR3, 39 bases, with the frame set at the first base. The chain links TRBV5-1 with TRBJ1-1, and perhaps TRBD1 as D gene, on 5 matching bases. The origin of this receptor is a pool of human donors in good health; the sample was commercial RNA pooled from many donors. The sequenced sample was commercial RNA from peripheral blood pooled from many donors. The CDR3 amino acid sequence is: CASSLGGGTEAFF. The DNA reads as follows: TGCGCCAGCAGCTTAGGTGGGGGGACTGAAGCTTTCTTT.